The 24 T cell receptor beta chains presented below share a single source sample, sequenced in a study of Tregs in tolerant kidney transplant recipients. Repertoires were generated with immunoSEQ multiplex PCR, while TCRdb's copy carries only in-frame clones and drops some. The sample shows under 300,000 clones, approximately 83% of them seen only once. Sequences were obtained from CD4+ T cells from blood. These receptors originate from a human donor in good health.

This clone was picked up one time. This chain links TRBV5-6 with TRBJ2-5; D is ambiguous. The V end was cut by 4 bases, the J end by 2 bases, with 15 bases between. Germline CDR1 reads SGHDT; CDR2 reads YYEEEE. This CDR3 region has 15 residues. The CDR3 DNA reads TGTGCCAGCAGCCCCGACGTTGTGGGGCAAGAGACCCAGTACTTC. Translated, it gives CASSPDVVGQETQYF. Together with reference TRBV5-6 and TRBJ2-5, the CDR3 gives the full variable domain: DAGVTQSPTHLIKTRGQQVTLRCSPKSGHDTVSWYQQALGQGPQFIFQYYEEEERQRGNFPDRFSGHQFPNYSSELNVNALLLGDSALYLCASSPDVVGQETQYFGPGTRLLVL.

The CDR3: CASSSGLVYEQYF. CDR3 nucleotide sequence: TGCGCCAGCAGCTCCGGACTAGTCTACGAGCAGTACTTC. This chain joins TRBV5-1 and TRBJ2-7, with 7 bases aligning to TRBD2. The CDR3 has 13 residues. V trimming: 3 bases; J trimming: 3 bases; junction bases outside the gene matches: 3. CDR1 is SGHRS, CDR2 YFSETQ, per germline.

The chain joins TRBV5-8 to TRBJ2-7, with TRBD1 matching over 9 bases. Per the germline V gene, CDR1 is SGHTS and CDR2 is YDEGEE. V dropped 4 bases and J dropped 6; count of bases not matched to a gene: 8. The CDR3 has 14 residues. For the CDR3, the DNA is TGTGCCAGCAGCCCCGGGACAGGGTCTACCGAGCAGTACTTC. It is translated as CASSPGTGSTEQYF.

The chain joins TRBV11-1 to TRBJ2-7; no clear D gene. The CDR3 sequence is 15 residues long. V lost 8 bases and J 0 bases, leaving 17 bases between the germline ends. CDR1 and CDR2 from the germline V gene are SGHAT and FQDESV (reference sequence). The CDR3 is CASAQVPQSSYEQYF. The CDR3 DNA sequence: TGTGCCAGCGCTCAAGTCCCCCAAAGCTCCTACGAGCAGTACTTC.

This sequence joins TRBV6-5 and TRBJ1-2; maybe TRBD1 (5 bases). V was cut by 0 bases and J by 12 bases, with 17 bases left in between. This CDR3 region has 14 residues. Germline values: CDR1 MNHEY, CDR2 SVGAGI. CDR3: CASSYSGAPRGDTF. CDR3 in DNA: TGTGCCAGCAGTTACTCAGGGGCGCCGCGGGGCGACACCTTC.

The chain joins TRBV30 to TRBJ1-1, with a weak D call TRBD1 (6 bases). This CDR3 is built from 15 residues. CDR1 is GTSNPN, CDR2 SVGIG, per germline (reference sequence). The V gene lost 5 bases and the J gene lost 5 bases, with 21 bases spanning the gap. The CDR3 DNA is TGTGCCTGGGGTTACGGGGGGGCGAGGAGTACTGAAGCTTTCTTT. Its protein is CAWGYGGARSTEAFF. Based on the CDR3 plus reference TRBV30 and TRBJ1-1, the full variable domain is SQTIHQWPATLVQPVGSPLSLECTVEGTSNPNLYWYRQAAGRGLQLLFYSVGIGQISSEVPQNLSASRPQDRQFILSSKKLLLSDSGFYLCAWGYGGARSTEAFFGQGTRLTVV.

The chain joins TRBV9 to TRBJ2-1, with D possibly matching TRBD2 (5 bases). The germline gives CDR1 SGDLS, CDR2 YYNGEE. V gave up 0 bases and J gave up 6 bases, with 10 bases separating them. The CDR3 runs 14 residues. CDR3 residues: CASSVGNAGNEQFF. The CDR3, as DNA: TGTGCCAGCAGCGTAGGAAACGCGGGCAATGAGCAGTTCTTC.

A single count supports this clone. V and J are TRBV7-9 and TRBJ1-1, with a weak D call TRBD1 (5 bases). Deletions cut 4 bases from V and 2 bases from J, with 14 bases between. The CDR3 loop spans 15 amino acids. Looked up from germline, CDR1 is SEHNR and CDR2 is FQNEAQ (reference sequence). The DNA of the CDR3 is TGTGCCAGCAGCTACTACCGGACAACAAACACTGAAGCTTTCTTT. Its translation: CASSYYRTTNTEAFF. The full variable domain, with the rest looked up from reference TRBV7-9 and TRBJ1-1, is DTGVSQNPRHKITKRGQNVTFRCDPISEHNRLYWYRQTLGQGPEFLTYFQNEAQLEKSRLLSDRFSAERPKGSFSTLEIQRTEQGDSAMYLCASSYYRTTNTEAFFGQGTRLTVV.

This chain joins TRBV6-1 and TRBJ2-4; 9 bases agree with TRBD2. Germline-derived CDR1 and CDR2 are MNHNS and SASEGT. The CDR3 runs to 15 residues. V shed 6 bases and J 1 base; nucleotides not matched to a gene: 4. CDR3 protein: CASRASGRAKNIQYF. The CDR3 DNA is TGTGCCAGCAGGGCGAGCGGGAGGGCCAAAAACATTCAGTACTTC.

As regards this clone: Its ends do not fully match the called genes, so a read error is possible. This specimen includes other DNA sequences encoding the same CDR3. The chain links TRBV30 to TRBJ1-2; weak D call: TRBD1 (5 bases). CDR1 GTSNPN and CDR2 SVGIG come from the germline V gene (reference sequence). The CDR3 totals 13 residues. CDR3 protein: CAWARDRRYGYTF. CDR3 coding DNA: TGTGCCTGGGCCCGGGACCGACGCTATGGCTATACCTTC.

The rearrangement joins TRBV7-9 to TRBJ1-6; D is perhaps TRBD1 (6 bases). Trimming left V 1 base short and J 3 bases short, with 16 bases between. The CDR3 totals 18 residues. Germline-derived CDR1 and CDR2 are SEHNR and FQNEAQ (reference sequence). This CDR3 is CASSLGANRALYNSPLHF. DNA for the CDR3: TGTGCCAGCAGCTTAGGGGCCAACAGGGCCCTCTATAATTCACCCCTCCACTTT.

Only one count was recorded for this clone. The genes are TRBV6-5 and TRBJ1-5, with a weak D call TRBD1 (6 bases). The CDR3 loop spans 13 amino acids. The germline V gene encodes CDR1 MNHEY and CDR2 SVGAGI. V was clipped by 6 bases and J by 4 bases, with 10 bases between them. For the CDR3, the DNA is TGTGCCAGCAGGGCAGGGGCAAATCAGCCCCAGCATTTT. Its translation: CASRAGANQPQHF.

The genes are TRBV5-1 and TRBJ1-1; the match to TRBD1 covers 9 bases. V lost 4 bases to trimming and J lost 5 bases; unmatched junction nucleotides: 9. CDR1 and CDR2 from the germline V gene are SGHRS and YFSETQ. CDR3 length: 15 amino acids. The CDR3 spells CASSRGQGIVTEAFF. The CDR3 DNA sequence: TGCGCCAGCAGCAGAGGACAGGGGATCGTTACTGAAGCTTTCTTT.

The chain is built from TRBV5-1 and TRBJ2-1; 7 bases line up with TRBD2. CDR3 size: 16 residues. V trimming: 6 bases; J trimming: 2 bases; junction bases outside the gene matches: 11. Germline CDR1 SGHRS, CDR2 YFSETQ. The CDR3 DNA reads TGCGCCAGCAAACTAGATTCGGGGACTACCTACAATGAGCAGTTCTTC. Encoded protein: CASKLDSGTTYNEQFF. Full variable domain (outside the CDR3, taken from reference TRBV5-1 and TRBJ2-1): KAGVTQTPRYLIKTRGQQVTLSCSPISGHRSVSWYQQTPGQGLQFLFEYFSETQRNKGNFPGRFSGRQFSNSRSEMNVSTLELGDSALYLCASKLDSGTTYNEQFFGPGTRLTVL.

The CDR3 reads CASSSLYWVKMFF. CDR3 DNA sequence: TGTGCCAGCAGCTCCCTTTACTGGGTAAAGATGTTTTTT. The chain has TRBV5-4 and TRBJ1-4, with D uncertain. With 3 bases removed from V and 15 bases from J, the gap between germline ends came to 18 bases. The CDR3 has 13 amino acids. The germline gives CDR1 SGHNT, CDR2 YYREEE (reference sequence). The variable domain in full, with the rest retrieved from reference TRBV5-4 and TRBJ1-4, is ETGVTQSPTHLIKTRGQQVTLRCSSQSGHNTVSWYQQALGQGPQFIFQYYREEENGRGNFPPRFSGLQFPNYSSELNVNALELDDSALYLCASSSLYWVKMFFGSGTQLSVL.

V is TRBV18 and J is TRBJ2-1; D is unresolved. The length of the CDR3 is 14 residues. The germline gives CDR1 KGHSH, CDR2 LQKENI. V lost 5 bases, J lost 5 bases, and 13 bases lay in between. Here the CDR3 DNA reads TGTGCCAGCTCAAACTCCTGGAGTGACAATGAGCAGTTCTTC. It is translated as CASSNSWSDNEQFF.

The CDR3 bases are TGTGCCAGCAGCTTAGGAGCGGGAGCGGGCAGCACAGATACGCAGTATTTT. This translates into CASSLGAGAGSTDTQYF. The V and J genes are TRBV7-9 and TRBJ2-3; 8 nucleotides agree with TRBD2. The V and J ends lost 1 base and 0 bases, in that order; junction bases with no gene match: 6. The CDR3 has 17 amino acids. Germline V lookup: CDR1 SEHNR, CDR2 FQNEAQ (reference sequence).

The chain joins TRBV5-8 to TRBJ2-1; 9 positions agree with TRBD1. The CDR3 contains 16 residues. Trimming removed 0 bases from V and 10 bases from J; junction bases left unmatched: 11. Germline lookup yields CDR1 SGHTS and CDR2 YDEGEE. Here the CDR3 DNA reads TGTGCCAGCAGCTTGGGGCGGACAGGGACAGGGTCGGAGCAGTTCTTC. Amino acid sequence: CASSLGRTGTGSEQFF.

This rearrangement joins TRBV4-1 to TRBJ1-2; D gene unclear. Trimming left V 0 bases short and J 0 bases short, with 11 bases between. Germline loops: CDR1 MGHRA, CDR2 YSYEKL. The CDR3 covers 16 residues. The CDR3, as DNA: TGCGCCAGCAGCCAAGAGTCGGCAGCGCCTAACTATGGCTACACCTTC. This gives the protein CASSQESAAPNYGYTF.

The CDR3 here is CATMTGPFGELFF. The CDR3 region has the DNA TGTGCCACCATGACAGGGCCCTTCGGGGAGCTGTTTTTT. This chain uses TRBV5-5 with TRBJ2-2; 7 nucleotides match TRBD1. Losses at the gene ends were 9 bases for V and 7 bases for J; bases not matched to a gene: 9. Germline V lookup: CDR1 SGHKS, CDR2 YYEKEE (reference sequence). The CDR3 length is 13 residues. Drawing the rest from reference TRBV5-5 and TRBJ2-2, the complete variable domain is DAGVTQSPTHLIKTRGQQVTLRCSPISGHKSVSWYQQVLGQGPQFIFQYYEKEERGRGNFPDRFSARQFPNYSSELNVNALLLGDSALYLCATMTGPFGELFFGEGSRLTVL.

This chain connects TRBV10-3 to TRBJ1-1; 7 positions agree with TRBD1. The CDR3 length is 17 residues. V dropped 0 bases and J dropped 4; count of bases not matched to a gene: 11. CDR1 is ENHRY, CDR2 SYGVKD, per germline. As DNA, the CDR3 is TGTGCCATCAGTGAGTCTTTAGGGGGCGCCGGTAGCACTGAAGCTTTCTTT. Translating gives CAISESLGGAGSTEAFF.

The J gene is TRBJ2-5, the V gene TRBV18; perhaps TRBD2 as D (6 bases). In germline, CDR1 is KGHSH, CDR2 LQKENI. The V and J ends lost 1 base and 4 bases respectively, with 19 bases between them. The CDR3 has 17 amino acids. This CDR3 reads CASSPRRGEGGGETQYF. Written as DNA, the CDR3 is TGTGCCAGCTCACCACGTCGCGGGGAAGGAGGTGGAGAGACCCAGTACTTC.

The chain employs TRBV6-6 and TRBJ2-7; a weak D match, TRBD1 (6 bases). V was cut by 5 bases and J by 1 base, with 12 bases left in between. CDR1 and CDR2 (germline): MNHNY, SVGAGI (reference sequence). This CDR3 has 14 residues. The CDR3 loop is CASSGNRVSYEQYF. The CDR3 DNA sequence: TGTGCCAGCAGTGGAAACAGGGTATCCTACGAGCAGTACTTC.

The rearrangement joins TRBV19 to TRBJ1-5; D might be TRBD1 (6 bases). The V end was cut by 7 bases, the J end by 3 bases, with 13 bases between. From germline, CDR1 is LNHDA and CDR2 SQIVND (reference sequence). The CDR3 runs 14 residues. The CDR3, as DNA: TGTGCCAGTATAGGCAGGGGAGACAATCAGCCCCAGCATTTT. Encoded protein: CASIGRGDNQPQHF.